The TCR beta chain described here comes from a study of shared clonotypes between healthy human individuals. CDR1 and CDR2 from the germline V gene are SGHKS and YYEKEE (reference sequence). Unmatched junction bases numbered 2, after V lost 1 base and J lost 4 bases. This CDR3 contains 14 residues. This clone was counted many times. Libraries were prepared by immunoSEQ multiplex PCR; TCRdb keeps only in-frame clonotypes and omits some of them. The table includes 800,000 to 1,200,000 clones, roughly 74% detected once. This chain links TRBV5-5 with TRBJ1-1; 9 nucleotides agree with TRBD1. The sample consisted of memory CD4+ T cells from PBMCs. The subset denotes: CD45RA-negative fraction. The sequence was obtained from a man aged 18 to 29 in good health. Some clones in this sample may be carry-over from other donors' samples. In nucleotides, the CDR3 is TGTGCCAGCAGCTTGTGGGACAGGGTCACTGAAGCTTTCTTT. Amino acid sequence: CASSLWDRVTEAFF. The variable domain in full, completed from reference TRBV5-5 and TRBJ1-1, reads DAGVTQSPTHLIKTRGQQVTLRCSPISGHKSVSWYQQVLGQGPQFIFQYYEKEERGRGNFPDRFSARQFPNYSSELNVNALLLGDSALYLCASSLWDRVTEAFFGQGTRLTVV.